Sequencing of this T cell receptor (beta chain) was carried out in a study of shared clonotypes between healthy human individuals. Study at large: The plates for each donor numbered three CD4 naive, three CD4 memory, two CD8 naive and one CD8 memory.

TCRdb's table, derived via immunoSEQ multiplex PCR, lists solely in-frame clones and lacks some. The sample holds millions of clones, just over 90% seen once. CDR3 length: 12 amino acids. Trimming removed 5 bases from V and 6 bases from J, with 8 bases in between. Germline V gene sequence: CDR1 SGHTA, CDR2 FQGNSA. All the donors were Caucasian adults who lived in Nashville, Tennessee. CD45RA+ naive and CD45RA-negative memory subsets were separated from CD4+ cells. A note on this clone: Additional DNA sequences in this sample encode the identical CDR3.

The sample consisted of naive CD4+ T cells sorted from blood. Indicated subset: CD45RA+ positively selected. The clonotype comes from a man aged 18 to 29 in good health. The chain joins TRBV7-2 to TRBJ2-1; D is perhaps TRBD2 (6 bases). The chain's CDR3 is CASSPTSNEQFF. DNA of the CDR3: TGTGCCAGCAGCCCGACTAGCAATGAGCAGTTCTTC.